The 32 T cell receptor beta chains below all came from one sample that was sequenced in a study of monozygotic twins with cystic fibrosis (TCRdb year 2021). The library was made by the immunoSEQ multiplex PCR assay. TCRdb obtained this table from immuneACCESS and retained in-frame rearrangements with V and J assigned. These tables miss some clones; where compared with another copy, unresolved V genes account for less than half of the shortfall, and the remainder is unexplained. The sample table shows about 22,000 clones, and around 98% are seen once. 0.12% to 0.15% of the sample belongs to the ten largest clones. The sequenced sample was blood. The receptors stem from a girl aged 10 to 17 with cystic fibrosis.

This chain uses TRBV29-1 with TRBJ2-3, with D perhaps matching TRBD1 or TRBD2 (5 bases each). Germline V gene sequence: CDR1 SQVTM, CDR2 ANQGSEA. Between the trimmed V and J ends, which lost 5 bases and 5 bases, there was a span of 20 bases. This CDR3 has 15 residues. In DNA, the CDR3 is TGCAGCGTTAGGTTCCGGGACCGGGTAAGAGATACGCAGTATTTT. It translates to CSVRFRDRVRDTQYF.

The genes are TRBV5-8 and TRBJ1-5; 10 positions agree with TRBD1. The J segment lost 3 bases and the V segment lost 4 bases, leaving 7 bases of the junction unmatched. The CDR3 covers 16 residues. The germline CDR1 and CDR2 sequences are SGHTS and YDEGEE. CDR3 loop: CASSHGTGVTNQPQHF. DNA of the CDR3: TGTGCCAGCAGCCATGGGACAGGGGTCACCAATCAGCCCCAGCATTTT.

The chain couples TRBV11-2 to TRBJ2-7, with 7 bases aligning to TRBD1. This CDR3 region has 13 residues. With 3 bases clipped from V and 3 bases from J, the junction kept 2 bases outside the gene matches. CDR1 is SGHAT and CDR2 is FQNNGV in the germline V gene. The CDR3 region has the DNA TGTGCCAGCAGCTTTGGGACAGACTACGAGCAGTACTTC. As protein: CASSFGTDYEQYF.

The chain recombines TRBV7-2 with TRBJ2-7; tentatively, D is TRBD2 (6 bases). The germline V and J ends were trimmed by 5 bases and 4 bases, with 18 bases remaining between them. The germline V gene encodes CDR1 SGHTA and CDR2 FQGNSA. The CDR3 extends over 15 amino acids. CDR3 sequence: CASSPLEGPYYEQYF. Here the CDR3 DNA reads TGTGCCAGCAGCCCCCTGGAGGGGCCTTATTACGAGCAGTACTTC. The full variable domain, with the rest looked up from reference TRBV7-2 and TRBJ2-7, is GAGVSQSPSNKVTEKGKDVELRCDPISGHTALYWYRQSLGQGLEFLIYFQGNSAPDKSGLPSDRFSAERTGGSVSTLTIQRTQQEDSAVYLCASSPLEGPYYEQYFGPGTRLTVT.

This chain joins TRBV14 and TRBJ1-1; no firm D call. The CDR3 consists of 13 residues. Trimming took 3 bases from V and 5 from J, leaving 10 bases between them. The germline V gene encodes CDR1 SGHDN and CDR2 FVKESK. The CDR3 loop is CASSQVIGTEAFF. The CDR3 nucleotides read TGTGCCAGCAGCCAGGTAATAGGGACTGAAGCTTTCTTT.

This rearrangement joins TRBV7-2 to TRBJ2-1; D possibly corresponds to TRBD1 (7 bases). Trimming left V 6 bases short and J 7 bases short, with 13 bases between. Looked up from germline, CDR1 is SGHTA and CDR2 is FQGNSA. The CDR3 is made up of 13 amino acids. This chain's CDR3 is CASREAGGNEQFF. Written as DNA, the CDR3 is TGTGCCAGCAGGGAGGCAGGGGGGAATGAGCAGTTCTTC. Using reference TRBV7-2 and TRBJ2-1 for the parts outside the CDR3, the full variable domain is GAGVSQSPSNKVTEKGKDVELRCDPISGHTALYWYRQSLGQGLEFLIYFQGNSAPDKSGLPSDRFSAERTGGSVSTLTIQRTQQEDSAVYLCASREAGGNEQFFGPGTRLTVL.

This chain uses TRBV10-2 with TRBJ2-2; tentatively, D is TRBD1 (5 bases). The CDR3 contains 17 residues. CDR1 is WSHSY, CDR2 SAAADI, per germline. Trimming removed 4 bases from V and 4 bases from J, with 19 bases in between. The CDR3 DNA sequence: TGCGCCAGCAGTGTGCGGACACCCGATGGAACCACCGGGGAGCTGTTTTTT. Protein product: CASSVRTPDGTTGELFF.

This sequence joins TRBV28 and TRBJ2-7; D uncertain. The V end lost 6 bases, the J end lost 1 base, and 16 bases lay between the germline ends. Germline CDR1 is MDHEN and CDR2 is SYDVKM. The CDR3 sequence is 15 residues long. The DNA of the CDR3 is TGTGCCAGCAGCCCGGACGGGTTGGGATCCTACGAGCAGTACTTC. Its translation: CASSPDGLGSYEQYF.

The gene calls are TRBV14 and TRBJ1-3; D uncertain. V dropped 0 bases and J dropped 15 bases, with 12 bases sitting between them. Per germline, CDR1 SGHDN and CDR2 FVKESK. This CDR3 contains 12 residues. CDR3 amino acids: CASSQERRRAYF. The DNA for the CDR3 is TGTGCCAGCAGCCAAGAGCGCCGCCGGGCATATTTT.

The chain has TRBV5-1 and TRBJ2-7; D call uncertain. The CDR3 sequence is 16 residues long. Trimming took 1 base from V and 0 from J, leaving 14 bases between them. The germline gives CDR1 SGHRS, CDR2 YFSETQ. The CDR3 protein is CASSLLFGPSSYEQYF. CDR3 DNA: TGCGCCAGCAGCTTGTTATTCGGGCCGAGCTCCTACGAGCAGTACTTC.

The chain combines TRBV18 with TRBJ1-2; a weak D match, TRBD1 (5 bases). This CDR3 is built from 14 residues. Germline values: CDR1 KGHSH, CDR2 LQKENI. With 0 bases removed from V and 5 bases from J, the gap between germline ends came to 10 bases. The CDR3 bases are TGTGCCAGCTCACCACCCACGGGACCGTATGGCTACACCTTC. It codes for CASSPPTGPYGYTF.

The rearrangement uses TRBV7-2 and TRBJ1-3; TRBD1 might be the D (5 bases). Germline V gene sequence: CDR1 SGHTA, CDR2 FQGNSA. Between the trimmed V and J ends, which lost 0 bases and 1 base, there was a span of 10 bases. This CDR3 spans 16 amino acids. The CDR3 DNA sequence: TGTGCCAGCAGCTTAGCACAGGTAGCGTCTGGAAACACCATATATTTT. Translated, it gives CASSLAQVASGNTIYF.

In its sample, this clone was seen a few times. The genes are TRBV7-7 and TRBJ2-5, with TRBD2 identical over 7 bases. Germline lookup yields CDR1 SSHAT and CDR2 FNYEAQ (reference sequence). The CDR3 length is 14 residues. With V trimmed by 5 bases and J by 2 bases, 5 bases remained unmatched. CDR3 in amino acids: CASSPKREQETQYF. As DNA, the CDR3 is TGTGCCAGCAGCCCGAAGCGGGAACAAGAGACCCAGTACTTC.

The chain combines TRBV2 with TRBJ1-5, with 7 bases aligning to TRBD1. The CDR3 sequence is 11 residues long. After removal of 5 bases from V and 12 bases from J, the junction contained 4 bases not matched to a gene. Germline CDR1 is SNHLY and CDR2 is FYNNEI. The CDR3 loop reads CASSMTGFQHF. Written as DNA, the CDR3 is TGTGCCAGCAGTATGACAGGGTTCCAGCATTTT.

This chain links TRBV5-1 with TRBJ2-5; no definite D call. Germline V CDR1 and CDR2: SGHRS, YFSETQ. The CDR3 consists of 11 residues. V shed 0 bases and J shed 5 bases, with 2 bases lying between them. CDR3: CASSLEETQYF. The DNA of the CDR3 is TGCGCCAGCAGCTTGGAGGAGACCCAGTACTTC.

The CDR3 here is CASSPQAQGSGANVLTF. Here the CDR3 DNA reads TGTGCCAGCAGTCCGCAGGCTCAGGGGTCTGGGGCCAACGTCCTGACTTTC. The V gene is TRBV6-4, the J gene TRBJ2-6, with D possibly matching TRBD1 (6 bases). The ends were cut back, 5 bases at V and 1 base at J, with 15 bases in the middle. Germline assignment: CDR1 MRHNA and CDR2 SNTAGT. The CDR3 loop spans 17 amino acids.

The V call is TRBV15, the J call TRBJ2-1, with 11 bases aligning to TRBD2. CDR1 is LNHNV, CDR2 YYDKDF, per germline (reference sequence). Trimming removed 1 base from V and 8 bases from J; junction bases left unmatched: 4. This CDR3 is built from 15 residues. The CDR3 DNA is TGTGCCACCAGCAGAGTATCACTAGCGGGAGATGAGCAGTTCTTC. As protein: CATSRVSLAGDEQFF.

The chain links TRBV9 to TRBJ2-5; possible D gene TRBD2, 6 bases. V lost 0 bases and J lost 11, with 11 bases in between. Germline CDR1 is SGDLS and CDR2 is YYNGEE. The CDR3 extends over 12 amino acids. This CDR3 is CASSVDLREQYF. The CDR3 coding sequence is TGTGCCAGCAGCGTAGACCTTCGGGAGCAGTACTTC.

This chain connects TRBV6-6 to TRBJ1-2; 8 positions match TRBD1. J lost 6 bases, V lost 2 bases, and 5 bases had no gene match. This CDR3 is built from 14 residues. Germline loops: CDR1 MNHNY, CDR2 SVGAGI (reference sequence). CDR3 sequence: CASSYATGADGYTF. CDR3 nucleotides: TGTGCCAGCAGTTACGCGACAGGGGCCGATGGCTACACCTTC.

The chain employs TRBV4-3 and TRBJ1-2; D is ambiguous. With 4 bases removed from V and 4 bases from J, the gap between germline ends came to 19 bases. The CDR3 is made up of 16 amino acids. The germline gives CDR1 LGHNA, CDR2 YSLEER. CDR3: CASSLLGNEISYGYTF. CDR3 sequence (DNA): TGCGCCAGCAGCCTCCTGGGAAACGAAATTTCCTATGGCTACACCTTC.

This clone was detected once. V is TRBV19 and J is TRBJ1-3; no firm D call. Trimming left V 5 bases short and J 4 bases short, with 18 bases between. The CDR3 extends over 16 amino acids. Looked up from germline, CDR1 is LNHDA and CDR2 is SQIVND (reference sequence). In DNA, the CDR3 is TGTGCCAGTAGTGACCAGGCTCGGTCCTCGGGAAACACCATATATTTT. Amino acid sequence: CASSDQARSSGNTIYF.

The chain links TRBV5-6 to TRBJ2-3; 11 nucleotides match TRBD2. Looked up from germline, CDR1 is SGHDT and CDR2 is YYEEEE. The CDR3 is 15 amino acids. Losses at the gene ends were 5 bases for V and 5 bases for J; bases not matched to a gene: 7. The CDR3 sequence is CASSIAGGPGDTQYF. CDR3 bases: TGTGCCAGCAGTATAGCGGGAGGGCCGGGAGATACGCAGTATTTT.

J is TRBJ2-2 and V is TRBV28; 9 bases match TRBD1. The CDR3 loop spans 16 amino acids. Trimming removed 5 bases from V and 7 bases from J; junction bases left unmatched: 11. CDR1 is MDHEN and CDR2 is SYDVKM in the germline V gene. The CDR3 loop is CASSHPNRGQGGELFF. In nucleotides, the CDR3 is TGTGCCAGCAGTCACCCCAACAGGGGGCAGGGCGGGGAGCTGTTTTTT.

The genes are TRBV7-9 and TRBJ1-2, with a weak D call TRBD1 (5 bases). Germline assignment: CDR1 SEHNR and CDR2 FQNEAQ (reference sequence). This CDR3 spans 19 amino acids. The V end lost 4 bases, the J end lost 0 bases, and 24 bases lay between the germline ends. As DNA, the CDR3 is TGTGCCAGCAGCTATACAGCTCCCCTGACAGTCGCTTCTAACTATGGCTACACCTTC. Amino acid sequence: CASSYTAPLTVASNYGYTF.

The chain recombines TRBV7-9 with TRBJ2-5; weak D call: TRBD1 (6 bases). Per the germline V gene, CDR1 is SEHNR and CDR2 is FQNEAQ (reference sequence). Trimming shortened V by 5 bases and J by 5 bases, and 18 bases separated the two germline ends. The CDR3 loop spans 15 amino acids. CDR3 sequence reads: CASSPRDITTETQYF. CDR3 in DNA: TGTGCCAGCAGCCCTCGGGACATTACTACGGAGACCCAGTACTTC. Full variable domain (rest looked up from reference TRBV7-9 and TRBJ2-5): DTGVSQNPRHKITKRGQNVTFRCDPISEHNRLYWYRQTLGQGPEFLTYFQNEAQLEKSRLLSDRFSAERPKGSFSTLEIQRTEQGDSAMYLCASSPRDITTETQYFGPGTRLLVL.

The V gene is TRBV10-3, the J gene TRBJ2-7; TRBD1 might be the D (6 bases). Germline loops: CDR1 ENHRY, CDR2 SYGVKD. With 1 base removed from V and 3 bases from J, the gap between germline ends came to 10 bases. The CDR3 runs 14 residues. Here the CDR3 reads CAISEFGGLYEQYV. DNA of the CDR3: TGTGCCATCAGTGAGTTTGGGGGCCTCTACGAGCAGTACGTC.

The chain employs TRBV29-1 and TRBJ2-1; the D gene is possibly TRBD2 (5 bases). The CDR3 has 12 residues. Germline lookup yields CDR1 SQVTM and CDR2 ANQGSEA. The V end was cut by 4 bases, the J end by 3 bases, with 7 bases between. CDR3 nucleotides: TGCAGCGTTGGAGGGTACTACAATGAGCAGTTCTTC. This sequence encodes CSVGGYYNEQFF.

The rearrangement joins TRBV6-4 to TRBJ1-5; D gene unclear. The CDR3 loop spans 16 amino acids. V was cut by 7 bases and J by 0 bases, with 16 bases left in between. Germline V gives CDR1 MRHNA, CDR2 SNTAGT. Here the CDR3 DNA reads TGTGCCAGCATCGTTGCGGTCCTATATAGCAATCAGCCCCAGCATTTT. This gives the protein CASIVAVLYSNQPQHF.

This CDR3 reads CASSSQGHETQYF. In nucleotides, the CDR3 is TGCGCCAGCAGCTCACAGGGTCATGAGACCCAGTACTTC. The chain combines TRBV5-1 with TRBJ2-5; a weak D match, TRBD1 (6 bases). CDR1 is SGHRS, CDR2 YFSETQ, per germline. The CDR3 length is 13 residues. V lost 3 bases and J lost 5, with 11 bases in between.

This chain joins TRBV15 and TRBJ1-1; TRBD1 might be the D (5 bases). The CDR3 runs 13 residues. Germline lookup yields CDR1 LNHNV and CDR2 YYDKDF (reference sequence). Trimming cost V 3 bases and J 6 bases, with 11 bases left between them. The CDR3 region has the DNA TGTGCCACCAGCAGGCTAGGAGGGGCTGAAGCTTTCTTT. Protein: CATSRLGGAEAFF.

As for this clone: At one boundary the junction diverges from the germline segment, which might be a read error. The V call is TRBV4-3, the J call TRBJ2-7, with a tentative D call TRBD1 (6 bases). CDR1 is LGHNA and CDR2 is YSLEER in the germline V gene. CDR3 size: 13 residues. The CDR3 loop is CASSQLPGADRHF. The CDR3 DNA reads as TGCGCCAGCAGCCAACTCCCAGGGGCGGATAGGCACTTC.

The chain links TRBV19 to TRBJ2-7; TRBD2 matches at 11 bases. The J segment lost 2 bases and the V segment lost 6 bases, leaving 3 bases of the junction unmatched. The CDR3 is made up of 14 amino acids. Per the germline V gene, CDR1 is LNHDA and CDR2 is SQIVND (reference sequence). CDR3: CASRRTSGPYEQYF. DNA of the CDR3: TGTGCCAGTAGGAGGACTAGCGGGCCCTACGAGCAGTACTTC.